This paragraph reports one T cell receptor (beta chain). The CDR3 spans 15 residues. Unmatched junction bases numbered 4, after V lost 3 bases and J lost 2 bases. Germline CDR1 SGDLS, CDR2 YYNGEE. The data derive from a study of blood T cell repertoires in COVID-19. On the study more broadly: There were acute and convalescent COVID-19 samples, and they came from the United States, Italy and Spain. Nucleic acid was either cDNA or gDNA, and it came from T cells, B-cell-depleted T cells, or PBMCs.

Original handling: Reference gene primer amplification yielded estimated nucleated cell counts. Clones were read by immunoSEQ multiplex PCR, and TCRdb kept only the in-frame ones, dropping some. The V and J calls and clone size were taken over from that table, and D and trimming were inferred from the DNA. The sample holds about 80,000 clones; around 88% are singletons and the top ten take around 7%. The chain employs TRBV9 and TRBJ2-3; 9 bases line up with TRBD2. This receptor was identified in a woman aged 80 or over with acute or convalescent COVID-19. The sample was peripheral blood. DNA for the CDR3: TGTGCCAGCAGCGCTAGCGGGGTTAACACAGATACGCAGTATTTT. It codes for CASSASGVNTDTQYF. Based on the CDR3 plus reference TRBV9 and TRBJ2-3, the full variable domain is DSGVTQTPKHLITATGQRVTLRCSPRSGDLSVYWYQQSLDQGLQFLIQYYNGEERAKGNILERFSAQQFPDLHSELNLSSLELGDSALYFCASSASGVNTDTQYFGPGTRLTVL.